Presented here are 3 T cell receptor beta chains from one specimen sequenced in a study of OX40 agonist ivuxolimab in advanced cancers. The data were produced by immunoSEQ multiplex PCR, yet TCRdb's version contains in-frame clones alone and is incomplete. The sample records about 100,000 clones, over 75% being singletons. The sample in question was CD4+ or CD8+ T cells sorted from blood, obtained in a trial of the OX40 agonist ivuxolimab. These receptors were obtained from an adult with an advanced solid tumor such as melanoma, head and neck, liver or kidney cancer.

This chain uses TRBV6-4 with TRBJ2-3; 15 positions match TRBD2. The CDR3 length is 17 residues. Trimming took 5 bases from V and 4 from J; bases not matched to a gene: 7. CDR1 is MRHNA and CDR2 is SNTAGT in the germline V gene. The CDR3 coding sequence is TGTGCCAGCAGTTTAACCGGACTAGCGGGAGGGGCAGATACGCAGTATTTT. Protein sequence: CASSLTGLAGGADTQYF.

The rearrangement links TRBV5-4 to TRBJ1-5, with 8 bases matching TRBD1. V lost 5 bases to trimming and J lost 1 base; unmatched junction nucleotides: 11. Germline V gives CDR1 SGHNT, CDR2 YYREEE (reference sequence). The CDR3 has 17 amino acids. CDR3 region: CASRFNLGQGSNQPQHF. In nucleotides, the CDR3 is TGTGCCAGCAGATTCAACCTTGGACAGGGAAGCAATCAGCCCCAGCATTTT.

The V and J genes are TRBV19 and TRBJ1-2; D is unresolved. The CDR3 has 13 amino acids. The germline CDR1 and CDR2 sequences are LNHDA and SQIVND (reference sequence). V dropped 5 bases and J dropped 4 bases, with 11 bases sitting between them. Written as DNA, the CDR3 is TGTGCCAGTAGTCCGCCGTCTAGCTATGGCTACACCTTC. As protein: CASSPPSSYGYTF.